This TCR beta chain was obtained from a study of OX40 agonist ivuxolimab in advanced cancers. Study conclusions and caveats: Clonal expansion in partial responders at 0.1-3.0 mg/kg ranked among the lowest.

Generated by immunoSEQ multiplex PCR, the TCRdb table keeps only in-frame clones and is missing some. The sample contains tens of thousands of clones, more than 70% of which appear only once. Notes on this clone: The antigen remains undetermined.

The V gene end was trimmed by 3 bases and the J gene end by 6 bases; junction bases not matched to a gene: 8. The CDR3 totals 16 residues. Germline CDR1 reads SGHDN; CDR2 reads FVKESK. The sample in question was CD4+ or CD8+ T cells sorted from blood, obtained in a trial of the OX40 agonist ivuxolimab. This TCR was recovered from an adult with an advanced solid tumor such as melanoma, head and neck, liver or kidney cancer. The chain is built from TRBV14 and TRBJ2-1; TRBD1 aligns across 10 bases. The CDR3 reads CASSHLIGQGGNEQFF. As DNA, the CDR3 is TGTGCCAGCAGCCACCTAATCGGACAGGGGGGCAATGAGCAGTTCTTC.